The entry below gives a single T cell receptor beta chain sequence along with its context. Its specificity is unknown. This sample was taken from a study of T-cell reconstitution after alpha-beta-depleted transplantation in children. Study-level results: Several hundred expanded graft clones reportedly gave rise to the alpha-beta T cells present about two months after transplant. Most T-cell counts and diversity one year after the transplant came from T cells that were newly produced. From surviving recipient T cells and thymic progenitors came the high day-60 TCRbeta diversity observed in some patients.

A TCRbeta library incorporating unique molecular identifiers was prepared. TCRdb redid the calling of the PCR reads with MiXCR, one entry per CDR3 protein. Here the sample spans fewer than 550,000 distinct CDR3 sequences, 10% to 12% being singletons. The CDR3 totals 15 residues. Germline V lookup: CDR1 KGHDR, CDR2 SFDVKD. V trimming: 7 bases; J trimming: 5 bases; junction bases outside the gene matches: 10. The rearrangement joins TRBV24-1 to TRBJ2-7, with TRBD1 matching over 10 bases. The specimen comprised PBMCs, mostly from graft donor cells, sampled 180 days after TCRalphabeta/CD19-depleted stem cell transplant. This receptor was taken from a female patient aged 2 to 10 who had a stem cell transplant for aplastic anemia, so the T cells may come from the graft donor. The CDR3 sequence is CATRATGTGDNEQYF. CDR3 nucleotide sequence: TGTGCCACCAGGGCAACCGGGACAGGGGACAACGAGCAGTACTTC.